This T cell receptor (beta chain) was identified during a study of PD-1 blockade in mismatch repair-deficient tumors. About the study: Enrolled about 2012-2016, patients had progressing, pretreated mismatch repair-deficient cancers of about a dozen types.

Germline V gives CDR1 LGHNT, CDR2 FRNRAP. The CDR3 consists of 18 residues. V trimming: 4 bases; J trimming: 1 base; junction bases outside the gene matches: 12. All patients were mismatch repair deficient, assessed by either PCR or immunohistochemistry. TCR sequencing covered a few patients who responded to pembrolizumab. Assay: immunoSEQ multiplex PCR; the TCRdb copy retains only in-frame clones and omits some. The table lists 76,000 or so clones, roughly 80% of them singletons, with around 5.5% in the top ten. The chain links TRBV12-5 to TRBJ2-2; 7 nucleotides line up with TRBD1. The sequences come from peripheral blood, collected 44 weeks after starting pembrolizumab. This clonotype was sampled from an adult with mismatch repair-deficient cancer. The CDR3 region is CASGSTSSGTENTGELFF. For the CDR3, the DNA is TGTGCTAGTGGTTCCACCTCCTCCGGGACAGAGAACACCGGGGAGCTGTTTTTT.